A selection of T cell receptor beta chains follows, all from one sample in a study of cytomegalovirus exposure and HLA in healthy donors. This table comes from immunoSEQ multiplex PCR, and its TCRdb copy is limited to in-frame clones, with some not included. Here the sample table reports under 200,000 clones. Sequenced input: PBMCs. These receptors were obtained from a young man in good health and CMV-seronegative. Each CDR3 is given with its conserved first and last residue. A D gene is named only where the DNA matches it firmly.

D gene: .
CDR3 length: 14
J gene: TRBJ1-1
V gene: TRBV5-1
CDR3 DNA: TGCGCCAGCAGCTTAGGGGTCGCGAGGCCTGAAGCTTTCTTT
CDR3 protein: CASSLGVARPEAFF

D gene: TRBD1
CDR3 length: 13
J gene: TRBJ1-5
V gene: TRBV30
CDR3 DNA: TGTGCCTGGAGTGGACAGGGGGGAAAGCCCCAGCATTTT
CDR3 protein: CAWSGQGGKPQHF

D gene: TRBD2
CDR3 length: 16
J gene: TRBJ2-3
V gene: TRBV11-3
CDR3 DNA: TGTGCCAGCAGCCCGGGGACTAGCGGGAACACAGATACGCAGTATTTT
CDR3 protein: CASSPGTSGNTDTQYF

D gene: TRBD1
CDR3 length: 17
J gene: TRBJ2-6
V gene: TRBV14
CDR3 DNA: TGTGCCAGCAGCCCGTCTCAAACAGGGGTCGGGGCCAACGTCCTGACTTTC
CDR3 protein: CASSPSQTGVGANVLTF

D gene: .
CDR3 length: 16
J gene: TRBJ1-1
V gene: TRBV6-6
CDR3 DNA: TGTGCCAGCAGCATTTACCCCGGGCAGGGGAACACTGAAGCTTTCTTT
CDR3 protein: CASSIYPGQGNTEAFF

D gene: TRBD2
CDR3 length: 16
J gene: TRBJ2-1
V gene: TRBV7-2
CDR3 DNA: TGTGCCAGCAGCTTAGGCGGGGCTAGCGGGAGAAATGAGCAGTTCTTC
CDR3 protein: CASSLGGASGRNEQFF

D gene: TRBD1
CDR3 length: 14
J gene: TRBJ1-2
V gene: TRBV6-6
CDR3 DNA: TGTGCCAGCAGTCCACGGACAGGGGCCTATGGCTACACCTTC
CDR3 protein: CASSPRTGAYGYTF

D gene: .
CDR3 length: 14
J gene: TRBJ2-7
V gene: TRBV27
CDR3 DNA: TGTGCCAGCAGTGAGAGGTTCAGCTCCTACGAGCAGTACTTC
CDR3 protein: CASSERFSSYEQYF

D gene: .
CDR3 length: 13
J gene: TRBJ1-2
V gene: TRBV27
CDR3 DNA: TGTGCCAGCAGTTTTCGAGGGGGACATGGCTACACCTTC
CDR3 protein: CASSFRGGHGYTF

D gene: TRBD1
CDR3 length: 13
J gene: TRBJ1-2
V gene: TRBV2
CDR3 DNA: TGTGCCAGCATGCGACAGGGAAACTATGGCTACACCTTC
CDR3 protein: CASMRQGNYGYTF

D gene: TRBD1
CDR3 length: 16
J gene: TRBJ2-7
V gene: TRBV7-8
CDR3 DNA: TGTGCCAGCAGCTTAGCTGGGACAGGTCTCGGCTACGAGCAGTACTTC
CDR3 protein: CASSLAGTGLGYEQYF

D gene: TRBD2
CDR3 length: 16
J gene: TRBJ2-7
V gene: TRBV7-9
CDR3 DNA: TGTGCCAGCAGCTTAACTTCAGGGACTAGGTCTTTCGAGCAGTACTTC
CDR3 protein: CASSLTSGTRSFEQYF

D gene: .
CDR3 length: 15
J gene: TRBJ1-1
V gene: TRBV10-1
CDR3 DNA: TGCGCCAGCAGTGACTATCTGGGGCAAGGAGCTGAAGCTTTCTTT
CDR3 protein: CASSDYLGQGAEAFF

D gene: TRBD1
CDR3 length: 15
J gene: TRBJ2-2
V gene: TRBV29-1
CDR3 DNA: TGCAGCGTTGAGGGACAGGGGAGTATTCCCGGGGAGCTGTTTTTT
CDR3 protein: CSVEGQGSIPGELFF

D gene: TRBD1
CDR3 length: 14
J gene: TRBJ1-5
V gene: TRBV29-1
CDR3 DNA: TGCAGCGTCGCTCTAGACAGGGGGACTCAGCCCCAGCATTTT
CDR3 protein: CSVALDRGTQPQHF

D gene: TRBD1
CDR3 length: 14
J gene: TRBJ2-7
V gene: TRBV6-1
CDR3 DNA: TGTGCCGCCCGTTCCCGGGACAGGGTATACGAGCAGTACTTC
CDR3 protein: CAARSRDRVYEQYF

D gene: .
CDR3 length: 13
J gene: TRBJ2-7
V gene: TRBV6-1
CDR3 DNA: TGTGCCAGCTTGTGGGAGGCCCCCTACGAGCAGTACTTC
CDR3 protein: CASLWEAPYEQYF

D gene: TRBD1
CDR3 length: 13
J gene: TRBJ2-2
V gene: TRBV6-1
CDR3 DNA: TGTGCCAGCCGACTAACAGGGGCCGGGGAGCTGTTTTTT
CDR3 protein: CASRLTGAGELFF

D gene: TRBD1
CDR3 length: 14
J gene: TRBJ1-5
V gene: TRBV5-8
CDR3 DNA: TGTGCCAGCAGCACGGGACAGGGATTTCAGCCCCAGCATTTT
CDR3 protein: CASSTGQGFQPQHF

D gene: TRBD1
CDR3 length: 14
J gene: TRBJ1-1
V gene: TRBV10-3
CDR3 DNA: TGTGCCATCAGGCTGGACAGGGGTCGGACTGAAGCTTTCTTT
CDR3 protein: CAIRLDRGRTEAFF

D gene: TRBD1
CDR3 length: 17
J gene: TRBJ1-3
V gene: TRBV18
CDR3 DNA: TGTGCCAGCTCACGGGGGACAGCAGGAGGTTCTGGAAACACCATATATTTT
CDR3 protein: CASSRGTAGGSGNTIYF

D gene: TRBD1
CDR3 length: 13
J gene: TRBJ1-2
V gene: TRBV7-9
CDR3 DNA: TGTGCCAGCAGCTTCGGGCAGGGGGAGGGCTACACCTTC
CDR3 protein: CASSFGQGEGYTF

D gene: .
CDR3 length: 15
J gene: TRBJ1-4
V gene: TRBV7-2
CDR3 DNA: TGTGCCAGCAGCTTAGTCCGGGGAACTAATGAAAAACTGTTTTTT
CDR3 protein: CASSLVRGTNEKLFF

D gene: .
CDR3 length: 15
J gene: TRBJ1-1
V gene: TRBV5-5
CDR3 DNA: TGTGCCAGCAGCTGGACAGACTCCATGAACACTGAAGCTTTCTTT
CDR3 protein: CASSWTDSMNTEAFF

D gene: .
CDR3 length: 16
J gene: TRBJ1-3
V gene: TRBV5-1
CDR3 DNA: TGCGCCAGCGGCCCAGGGACGGCGGGGATTGGAAACACCATATATTTT
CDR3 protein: CASGPGTAGIGNTIYF

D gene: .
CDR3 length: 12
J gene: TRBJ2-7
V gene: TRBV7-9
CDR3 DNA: TGTGCCAGCAGCTCGGGTCGCCAGGAGCAGTACTTC
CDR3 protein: CASSSGRQEQYF

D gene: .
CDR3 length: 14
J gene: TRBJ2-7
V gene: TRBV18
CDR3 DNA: TGTGCCAGCTCACCGAGCGTGACAGCTTCCGAGCAGTACTTC
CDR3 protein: CASSPSVTASEQYF

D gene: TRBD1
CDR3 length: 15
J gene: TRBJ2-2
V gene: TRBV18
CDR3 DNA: TGTGCCAGCTCACCACAGAGGGGGCTGGACGGGGAGCTGTTTTTT
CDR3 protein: CASSPQRGLDGELFF

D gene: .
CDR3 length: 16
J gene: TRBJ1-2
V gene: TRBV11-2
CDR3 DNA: TGTGCCAGCAGCTTAGTAACAGGGCTAGGAAACTATGGCTACACCTTC
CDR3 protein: CASSLVTGLGNYGYTF

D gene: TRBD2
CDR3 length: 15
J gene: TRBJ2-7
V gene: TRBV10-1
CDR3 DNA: TGCGCCAGCAGTGAGTCGGCTAGCGGGAGCGCCGAGCAGTACTTC
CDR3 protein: CASSESASGSAEQYF

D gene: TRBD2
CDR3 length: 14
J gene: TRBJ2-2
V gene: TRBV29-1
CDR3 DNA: TGCAGCGTTTCTAGCGGGAGGAGGACCGGGGAGCTGTTTTTT
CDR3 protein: CSVSSGRRTGELFF

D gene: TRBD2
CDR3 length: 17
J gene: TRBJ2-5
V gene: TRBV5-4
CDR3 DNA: TGTGCCAGCAGCCCGCCCCTCGGACTAGCGGGAAGTGAGACCCAGTACTTC
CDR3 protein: CASSPPLGLAGSETQYF

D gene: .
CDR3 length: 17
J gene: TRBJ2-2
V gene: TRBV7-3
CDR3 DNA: TGTGCCAGCAGCCTAGCCTCTGTTAGCGGGAACACCGGGGAGCTGTTTTTT
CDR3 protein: CASSLASVSGNTGELFF

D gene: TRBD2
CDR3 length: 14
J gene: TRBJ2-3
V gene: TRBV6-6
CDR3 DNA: TGTGCCAGCACCCGTAGCGGGAGAACAGATACGCAGTATTTT
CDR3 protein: CASTRSGRTDTQYF

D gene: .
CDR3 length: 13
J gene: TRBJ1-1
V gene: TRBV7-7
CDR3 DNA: TGTGCCAGCAGTATTGACACCTACACTGAAGCTTTCTTT
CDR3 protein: CASSIDTYTEAFF

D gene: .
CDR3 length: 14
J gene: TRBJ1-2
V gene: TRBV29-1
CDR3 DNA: TGCAGCGTTGACGACATCACTGGAAACTATGGCTACACCTTC
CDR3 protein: CSVDDITGNYGYTF

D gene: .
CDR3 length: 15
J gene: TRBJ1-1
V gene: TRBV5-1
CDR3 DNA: TGCGCCAGCAGCTTGGGGCCAGGGAAAAACACTGAAGCTTTCTTT
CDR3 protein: CASSLGPGKNTEAFF

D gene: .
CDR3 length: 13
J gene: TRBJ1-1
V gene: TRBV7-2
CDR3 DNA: TGTGCCAGCAGCTTCGGGGGTAGCACTGAAGCTTTCTTT
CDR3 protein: CASSFGGSTEAFF

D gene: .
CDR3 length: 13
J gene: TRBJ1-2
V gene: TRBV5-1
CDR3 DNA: TGCGCCAGCAGCCTTGCTGGGGCGGATGGCTACACCTTC
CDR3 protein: CASSLAGADGYTF

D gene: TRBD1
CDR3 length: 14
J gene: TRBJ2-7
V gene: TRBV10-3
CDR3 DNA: TGTGCCATCAGTTTGGGACAGGGAGCTTACGAGCAGTACTTC
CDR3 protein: CAISLGQGAYEQYF

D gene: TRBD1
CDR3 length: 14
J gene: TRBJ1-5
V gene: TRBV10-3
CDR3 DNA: TGTGCCATCTCGGAAGGGGGCGCCTTACAGCCCCAGCATTTT
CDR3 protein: CAISEGGALQPQHF

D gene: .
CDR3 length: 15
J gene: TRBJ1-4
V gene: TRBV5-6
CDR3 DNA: TGTGCCAGCAGCTCAGGATCTGCAACTAATGAAAAACTGTTTTTT
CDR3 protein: CASSSGSATNEKLFF

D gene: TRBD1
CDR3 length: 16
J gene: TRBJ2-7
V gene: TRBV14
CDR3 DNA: TGTGCCGGACCTACACACCTGAGGGACAGCCCCTACGAGCAGTACTTC
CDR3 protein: CAGPTHLRDSPYEQYF

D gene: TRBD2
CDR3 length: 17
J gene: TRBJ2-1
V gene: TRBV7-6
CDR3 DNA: TGTGCCAGCAGCCTAGTAATGAGGACTAGCGGGAACAATGAGCAGTTCTTC
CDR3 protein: CASSLVMRTSGNNEQFF

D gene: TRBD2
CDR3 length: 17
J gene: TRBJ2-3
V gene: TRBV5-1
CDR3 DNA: TGCGCCAGCAGCCCGCCGGGACTAGCGGCTAGCACAGATACGCAGTATTTT
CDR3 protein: CASSPPGLAASTDTQYF

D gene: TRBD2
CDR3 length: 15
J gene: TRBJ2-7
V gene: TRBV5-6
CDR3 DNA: TGTGCCAGCAGCTCTAGCGGGAGGGCCGGGTACGAGCAGTACTTC
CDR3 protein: CASSSSGRAGYEQYF

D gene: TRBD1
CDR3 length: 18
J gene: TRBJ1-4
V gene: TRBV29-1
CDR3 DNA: TGCAGCGTCGCCGGACAGGCCGCCTCGAGTACCGTTAATGAAAAACTGTTTTTT
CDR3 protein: CSVAGQAASSTVNEKLFF

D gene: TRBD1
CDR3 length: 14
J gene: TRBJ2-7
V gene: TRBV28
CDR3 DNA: TGTGCCAGCAGTTTTGGCCAGGGGGAACACGAGCAGTACTTC
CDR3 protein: CASSFGQGEHEQYF

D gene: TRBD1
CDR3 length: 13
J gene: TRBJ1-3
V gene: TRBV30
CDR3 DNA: TGTGCCTGGACAGGGGGCCCTGGAAACACCATATATTTT
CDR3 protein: CAWTGGPGNTIYF